This T cell receptor beta chain appears in the sequencing data of a study of vaccination and CD4 T cells after COVID-19. Study-level background: Convalescent cases comprised ten or so mild and one severe, all SARS-CoV-2 positive by nasal swab PCR. Each control culture was treated with a CEFX pool, an HIV-1 Nef pool, or no peptide.

Sequencing of cultured CD4+ T cell DNA used the Oncomine TCR Beta short-read assay. Via MiXCR, TCRdb re-called the PCR reads, giving one row per CDR3 protein. The table shows about 19,000 distinct CDR3 sequences, with less than 85% occurring only once. Findings of the study overall: Convalescent patients had 304 of 307 vaccine-specific clones showing spike mono-reactivity. Median SARS-CoV-2-reactive clonotypes rose from around 19 to 38, not significantly.

Points on this clonotype: Its antigen is unknown.

Treatment noted: roughly 10-day PBMC culture with coronavirus spike peptide pools or control peptides (ViraFEST assay). Sequenced: CD4+ T cells from blood, cultured in vitro. The clonotype originates from a human donor who had recovered from COVID-19.

DNA of the CDR3: TGCGCCAGCAGCTTGGAGGGACTAGCGGTCCAAGAGACCCAGTACTTC. It translates to CASSLEGLAVQETQYF. The V gene is TRBV5-1, the J gene TRBJ2-5, with TRBD2 identical over 11 bases. The V and J ends lost 0 bases and 1 base, in that order; junction bases with no gene match: 2. Per germline, CDR1 SGHRS and CDR2 YFSETQ. The CDR3 is made up of 16 amino acids.